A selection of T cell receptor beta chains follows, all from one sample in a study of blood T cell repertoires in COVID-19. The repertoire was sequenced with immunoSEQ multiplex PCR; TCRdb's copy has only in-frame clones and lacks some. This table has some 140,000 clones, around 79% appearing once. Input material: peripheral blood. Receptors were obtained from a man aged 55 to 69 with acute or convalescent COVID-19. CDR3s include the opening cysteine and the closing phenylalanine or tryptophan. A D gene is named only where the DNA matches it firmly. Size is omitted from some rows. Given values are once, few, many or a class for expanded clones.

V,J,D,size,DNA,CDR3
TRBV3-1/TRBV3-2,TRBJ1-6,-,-,TGTGCCAGCAGCCAAGAAGGGGGAAATTCACCCCTCCACTTT,CASSQEGGNSPLHF
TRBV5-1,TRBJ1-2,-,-,TGCGCCAGCAGCTTGGTTCCCCCAGGGGACGGTGGCTACACCTTC,CASSLVPPGDGGYTF
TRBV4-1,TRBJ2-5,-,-,TGCGCCAGCAGCCCCCTTCTCGGAGAGACCCAGTACTTC,CASSPLLGETQYF
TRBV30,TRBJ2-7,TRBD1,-,TGTGCCTGGTTCCGCCCGGGACAGGGACGCTACGAGCAGTACTTC,CAWFRPGQGRYEQYF
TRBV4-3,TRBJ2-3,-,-,TGCGCCAGCAGCCAAGGAGCACGGTCAGATACGCAGTATTTT,CASSQGARSDTQYF
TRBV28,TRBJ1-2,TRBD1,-,TGTGCCAGCAGTTTTCGGGACAGGTTTAATGGCTACACCTTC,CASSFRDRFNGYTF
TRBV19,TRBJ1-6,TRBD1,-,TGTGCCAGTAGTCGTCTTACAGGGGGCTCACCCCTCCACTTT,CASSRLTGGSPLHF
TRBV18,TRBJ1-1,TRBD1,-,TGTGCCAGCTCACGGGACAGCCTGAACACTGAAGCTTTCTTT,CASSRDSLNTEAFF
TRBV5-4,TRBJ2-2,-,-,TGTGCCAGCAGCTTGTCAGTTGCCAACACCGGGGAGCTGTTTTTT,CASSLSVANTGELFF
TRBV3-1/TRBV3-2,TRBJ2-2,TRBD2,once,TGTGCCAGCAGCCAAGAACTAGCGGGAGTTTACACCGGGGAGCTGTTTTTT,CASSQELAGVYTGELFF
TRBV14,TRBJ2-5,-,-,TGTGCCAGCAGCCAAGCGTGGGGCTTGGGGACCCAGTACTTC,CASSQAWGLGTQYF
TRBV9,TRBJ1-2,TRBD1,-,TGTGCCAGCGGGGGACAGGGCCTACGGGGCTACACCTTC,CASGGQGLRGYTF
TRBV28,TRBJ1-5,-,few,TGTGCCAGCAGTTGGGGAGGGAGAGGTCAGCCCCAGCATTTT,CASSWGGRGQPQHF
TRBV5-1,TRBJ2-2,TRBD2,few,TGCGCCAGCAGCTTGCGAGCGGGAGGGCCCGGGGAGCTGTTTTTT,CASSLRAGGPGELFF
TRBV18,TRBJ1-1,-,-,TGTGCCAGCTCAGACTCCCGGGACAAGGCTTTCTTT,CASSDSRDKAFF
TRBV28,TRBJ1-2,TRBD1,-,TGTGCCAGCAGCTCACGGGACGGGACAGGCAACTATGGCTACACCTTC,CASSSRDGTGNYGYTF
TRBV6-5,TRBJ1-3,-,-,TGTGCCAGCAGCCTCGAAGGGGGATCTGGAAACACCATATATTTT,CASSLEGGSGNTIYF
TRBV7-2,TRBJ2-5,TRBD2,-,TGTGCCAGCAGCTTAGGTCTTGGCGGGGGTCAAGAGACCCAGTACTTC,CASSLGLGGGQETQYF
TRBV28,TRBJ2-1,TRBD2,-,TGTGCCAGCAGTTTATCTCCGGGAGGGACCTACAATGAGCAGTTCTTC,CASSLSPGGTYNEQFF
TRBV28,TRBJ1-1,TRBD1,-,TGTGCCAGCAGTCGGGACGGGACAGGCCCCACTGAAGCTTTCTTT,CASSRDGTGPTEAFF
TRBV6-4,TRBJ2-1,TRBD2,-,TGTGCCAGCAGTGTAGCGGGAGGGCGGAATGAGCAGTTCTTC,CASSVAGGRNEQFF
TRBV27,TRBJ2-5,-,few,TGTGCCAGCAGTTTATCGGCCCTCGGGGTGCGCGAGACCCAGTACTTC,CASSLSALGVRETQYF
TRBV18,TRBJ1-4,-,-,TGTGCCAGCTCACCACGTCCGGGGGCAACTAATGAAAAACTGTTTTTT,CASSPRPGATNEKLFF
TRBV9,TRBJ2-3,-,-,TGTGCCAGCAGCGTAGATCAGGGTACGGGAGATACGCAGTATTTT,CASSVDQGTGDTQYF
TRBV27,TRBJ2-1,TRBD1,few,TGTGCCAGCAGTACCCCGACAGGGGTAACCTACAATGAGCAGTTCTTC,CASSTPTGVTYNEQFF